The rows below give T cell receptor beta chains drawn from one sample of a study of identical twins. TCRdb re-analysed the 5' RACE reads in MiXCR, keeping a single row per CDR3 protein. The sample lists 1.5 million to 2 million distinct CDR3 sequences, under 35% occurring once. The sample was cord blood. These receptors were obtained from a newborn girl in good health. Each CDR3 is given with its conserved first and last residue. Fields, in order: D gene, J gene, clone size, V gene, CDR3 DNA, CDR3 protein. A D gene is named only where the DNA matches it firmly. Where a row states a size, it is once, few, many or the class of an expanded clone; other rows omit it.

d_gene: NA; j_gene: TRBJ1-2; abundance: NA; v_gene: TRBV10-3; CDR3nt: TGTGCCATCAGTGAACCAGGGGCAAACTATGGCTACACCTTC; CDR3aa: CAISEPGANYGYTF
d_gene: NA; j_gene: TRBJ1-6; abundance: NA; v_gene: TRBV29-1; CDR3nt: TGCAGCGTTCTCTGGGGAAGTGGATCACCCCTCCACTTT; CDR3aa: CSVLWGSGSPLHF
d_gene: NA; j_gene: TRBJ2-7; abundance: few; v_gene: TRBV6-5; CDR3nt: TGTGCCAGCCGGCCGGTCCCGAGCTCCCACGAGCAGTACTTC; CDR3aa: CASRPVPSSHEQYF
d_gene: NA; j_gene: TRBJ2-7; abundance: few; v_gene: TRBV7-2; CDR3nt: TGTGCCAGCAGCTTAGTAGGATTGGCGGGGAGCTCCTACAATGAGCAGTACTTC; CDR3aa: CASSLVGLAGSSYNEQYF
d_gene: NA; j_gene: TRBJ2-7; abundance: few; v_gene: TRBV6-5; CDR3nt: TGTGCCAGCAGTAAACTAGGGGGCTCCTACGAGCAGTACTTC; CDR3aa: CASSKLGGSYEQYF
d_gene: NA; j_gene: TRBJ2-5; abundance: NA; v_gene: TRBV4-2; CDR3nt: TGTGCCAGCAGCCAAGCCCCCCAAGGGGCAACTGGGGAGACCCAGTACTTC; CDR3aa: CASSQAPQGATGETQYF
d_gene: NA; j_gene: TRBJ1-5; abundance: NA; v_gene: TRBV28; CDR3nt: TGTGCCAGCAGTCCCAGTCCCGCTCAAGCGGGATATCAGCCCCAGCATTTT; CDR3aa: CASSPSPAQAGYQPQHF
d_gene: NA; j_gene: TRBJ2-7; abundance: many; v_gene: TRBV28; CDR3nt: TGTGCCAGCAGTCCAACCTACGGGTTCTCTTACTCCTACGAGCAGTACTTC; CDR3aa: CASSPTYGFSYSYEQYF
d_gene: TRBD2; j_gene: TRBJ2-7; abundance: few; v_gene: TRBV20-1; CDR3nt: TGCAGTGCTGCCTCTAGCGGGAGTCGGTACGAGCAGTACTTC; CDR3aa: CSAASSGSRYEQYF
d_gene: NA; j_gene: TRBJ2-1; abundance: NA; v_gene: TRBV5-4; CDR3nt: TGTGCCAGCAGCTTGATTACAACCTACAATGAGCAGTTCTTC; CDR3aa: CASSLITTYNEQFF
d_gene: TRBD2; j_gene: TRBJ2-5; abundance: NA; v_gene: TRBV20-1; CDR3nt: TGCAGTGCTAGGGCTTTCGGGGGGGCACGGGAGACCCAGTACTTC; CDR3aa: CSARAFGGARETQYF
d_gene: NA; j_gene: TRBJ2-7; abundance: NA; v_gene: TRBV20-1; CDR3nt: TGCAGTTCTCCAAGGAACGGGAGAGCCTACGAGCAGTACTTC; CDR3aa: CSSPRNGRAYEQYF
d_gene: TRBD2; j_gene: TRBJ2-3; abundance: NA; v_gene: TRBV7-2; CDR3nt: TGTGCCAGCAGCCCCCCCTGGACTAGCGGGCCGCAGTATTTT; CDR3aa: CASSPPWTSGPQYF
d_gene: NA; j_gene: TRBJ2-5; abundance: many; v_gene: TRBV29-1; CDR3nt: TGCAGCGTCCGATCTGGCCAAGAGACCCAGTACTTC; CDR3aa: CSVRSGQETQYF
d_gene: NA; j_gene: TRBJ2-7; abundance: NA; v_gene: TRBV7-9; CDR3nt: TGTGCCAGCAGCTTAAGCCCAGCGCAACCCTACGAGCAGTACTTC; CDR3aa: CASSLSPAQPYEQYF
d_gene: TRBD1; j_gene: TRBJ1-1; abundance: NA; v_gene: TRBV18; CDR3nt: TGTGCCAGCTACAGGGGAGTCAACACTGAAGCTTTCTTT; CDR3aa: CASYRGVNTEAFF
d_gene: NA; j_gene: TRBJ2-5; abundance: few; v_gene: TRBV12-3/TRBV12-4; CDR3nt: TGTGCCAGCAGTCCGATGGGCGGAATCCAAGAGACCCAGTACTTC; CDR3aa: CASSPMGGIQETQYF
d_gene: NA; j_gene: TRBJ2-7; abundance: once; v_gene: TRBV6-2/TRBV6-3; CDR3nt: TGTGCCAGCAGTAAGGGACATTTCTCCTACGGGCAGTACTTC; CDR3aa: CASSKGHFSYGQYF
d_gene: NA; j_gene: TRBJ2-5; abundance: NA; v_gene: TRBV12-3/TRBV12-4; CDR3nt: TGTGCCAGCTCGCCTGTCGTCCCAGAGACCCAGTACTTC; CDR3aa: CASSPVVPETQYF
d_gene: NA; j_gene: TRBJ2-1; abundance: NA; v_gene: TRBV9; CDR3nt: TGTGCCAGCAGCGTAGCTAGGCAGGGCTACAATGAGCAGTTCTTC; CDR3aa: CASSVARQGYNEQFF
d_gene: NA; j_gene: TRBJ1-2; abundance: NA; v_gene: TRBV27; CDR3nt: TGTGCCAGCAGTTACCGACGGAGGGATTATGGCTACACCTTC; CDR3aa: CASSYRRRDYGYTF
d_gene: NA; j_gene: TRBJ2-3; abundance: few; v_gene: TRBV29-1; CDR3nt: TGCAGCGTTGGAGGGGGGCGCAGCGCAGATACGCAGTATTTT; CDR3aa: CSVGGGRSADTQYF
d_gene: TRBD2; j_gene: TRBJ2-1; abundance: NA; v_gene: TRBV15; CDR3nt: TGTGCCACCAGCAATAGCGGGAGTGAGCAGTTCTTC; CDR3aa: CATSNSGSEQFF
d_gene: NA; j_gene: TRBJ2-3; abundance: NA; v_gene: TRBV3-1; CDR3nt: TGTGCCAGCAGCCAAGAGTGGCAGGGTACAGATACGCAGTATTTT; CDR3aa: CASSQEWQGTDTQYF
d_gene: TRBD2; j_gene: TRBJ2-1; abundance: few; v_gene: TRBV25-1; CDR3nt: TGTGCCAGCAGTGGAGTAGCGGGATTGGGAAATGAGCAGTTCTTC; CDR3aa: CASSGVAGLGNEQFF
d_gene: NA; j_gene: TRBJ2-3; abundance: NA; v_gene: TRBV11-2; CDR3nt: TGTGCCAGCAGCTCAAACCCAGGGGGGCCAGATACGCAGTATTTT; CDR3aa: CASSSNPGGPDTQYF
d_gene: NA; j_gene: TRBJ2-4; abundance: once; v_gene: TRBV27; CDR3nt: TGTGCCAGCAGTCCAAAACAGCAGGCGACCTACAATGAGCAGTACTTC; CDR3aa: CASSPKQQATYNEQYF